This T cell receptor (beta chain) was identified during a study of blood T cell repertoires in COVID-19. Across the whole study: Donors in the United States, Italy and Spain gave samples during acute or convalescent COVID-19. PBMCs, B-cell-depleted T cells, or T cells were the source of the cDNA or gDNA that made up the material.

As processed by the authors: Amplified reference gene primers provided the basis for estimating nucleated cell counts. Sequencing was performed with immunoSEQ multiplex PCR; in TCRdb, only in-frame clones are kept and a portion is missing. V, J and clone size are those of that table, while D and trimming were read from the DNA. The sample shows about 410,000 clones, around 91% of them seen only once. Followed longitudinally, the Seattle patients had been enrolled during active infection. This receptor was identified in a woman aged 40-49 years with COVID-19, enrolled during active disease. The source material was peripheral blood.

The CDR3 bases are TGCGCCAGCAGCTTGGGCCTCAGGGGGCGAGGCTACACCTTC. Translating it yields CASSLGLRGRGYTF. The chain joins TRBV5-1 to TRBJ1-2, with 8 positions matching TRBD1. V lost 0 bases and J lost 8; bases outside the gene matches: 6. The CDR3 extends over 14 amino acids. Germline V gives CDR1 SGHRS, CDR2 YFSETQ.